This TCR beta chain was sequenced for a study of neurological immune-mediated disorders. It was by 5'RACE with 10-nucleotide random UMIs that the cDNA was made. TCRdb reprocessed the 5' RACE reads via MiXCR and lists one record per CDR3 protein. The sample consists of 65,000 to 85,000 distinct CDR3 sequences, approximately 5.8% of them appearing once. This clonotype was seen at least ten times. As to time point: longitudinal time-point 2. The sequenced sample consisted of PBMCs. The TCR originated in a woman in her sixties or seventies with multiple sclerosis.

The DNA for the CDR3 is TGTGCCAGCAGTGGACGGACAGGGAAGAACACCGGGGAGCTGTTTTTT. Residues: CASSGRTGKNTGELFF. This chain links TRBV2 with TRBJ2-2; 8 bases are a match to TRBD1. Trimming removed 4 bases from V and 1 base from J; junction bases left unmatched: 5. Germline loops: CDR1 SNHLY, CDR2 FYNNEI. The CDR3 has 16 amino acids.